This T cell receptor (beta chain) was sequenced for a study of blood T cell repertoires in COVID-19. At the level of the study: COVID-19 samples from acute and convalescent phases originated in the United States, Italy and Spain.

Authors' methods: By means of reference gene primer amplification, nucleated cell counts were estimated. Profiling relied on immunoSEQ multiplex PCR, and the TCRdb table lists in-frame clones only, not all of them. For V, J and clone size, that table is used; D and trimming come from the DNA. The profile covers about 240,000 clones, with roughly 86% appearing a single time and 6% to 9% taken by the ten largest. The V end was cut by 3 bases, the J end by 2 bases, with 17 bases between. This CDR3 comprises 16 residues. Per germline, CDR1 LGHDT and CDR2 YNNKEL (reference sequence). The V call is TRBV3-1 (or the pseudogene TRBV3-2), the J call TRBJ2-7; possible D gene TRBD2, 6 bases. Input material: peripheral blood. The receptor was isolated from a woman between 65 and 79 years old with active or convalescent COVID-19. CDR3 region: CASSQRRSGQPYEQYF. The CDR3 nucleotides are TGTGCCAGCAGCCAGAGGCGTAGCGGACAACCCTACGAGCAGTACTTC.